One sample yielded the 18 T cell receptor beta chains listed below, sequenced in a study of CD8 T cells in Susac syndrome. Reverse transcription of about 0.45 to 1 ug RNA was performed with random hexamers. TCRdb itself ran the immunoSEQ multiplex PCR reads through MiXCR, one entry per CDR3 protein. The table lists roughly 400,000 distinct CDR3 sequences, about 85% of them singletons. Sequencing used CD8+ T cells from PBMCs. These TCRs come from a human donor with multiple sclerosis.

V usage is TRBV3-1 and J usage is TRBJ2-5; a weak D match, TRBD1 (7 bases). There are 15 residues in the CDR3. V was trimmed by 0 bases and J by 9 bases, leaving 17 bases between them. CDR1 is LGHDT and CDR2 is YNNKEL in the germline V gene (reference sequence). The CDR3 sequence: CASSQDRARGEAQYF. For the CDR3, the DNA is TGTGCCAGCAGCCAAGATCGGGCCAGGGGGGAGGCCCAGTACTTC.

In DNA form, the CDR3 reads TGTGCCAGCAGCCACCCAGGGGACCCGTCCGCTGAAGCTTTCTTT. Its protein is CASSHPGDPSAEAFF. This chain connects TRBV4-2 to TRBJ1-1, with D perhaps TRBD1 (6 bases). Trimming cost V 3 bases and J 6 bases, with 17 bases left between them. Germline loops: CDR1 LGHNA, CDR2 YNFKEQ. The CDR3 totals 15 residues.

This chain links TRBV20-1 with TRBJ2-5; 9 bases match TRBD2. Trimming took 2 bases from V and 5 from J; bases not matched to a gene: 6. The germline gives CDR1 DFQATT, CDR2 SNEGSKA (reference sequence). The CDR3 extends over 14 amino acids. For the CDR3, the DNA is TGCAGTGCTAGATCCCTAGCGGGGACCGAGACCCAGTACTTC. Its protein product is CSARSLAGTETQYF.

V gene TRBV6-1 combines with J gene TRBJ2-6; D gene unclear. Germline V gene sequence: CDR1 MNHNS, CDR2 SASEGT. The CDR3 is 15 residues long. Trimming stripped 1 base from V and 2 bases from J, with 6 bases between. As DNA, the CDR3 is TGTGCCAGCAGTGAAGAATCCACTGGGGCCAACGTCCTGACTTTC. This sequence encodes CASSEESTGANVLTF.

The rearrangement uses TRBV27 and TRBJ2-5; D remains ambiguous. The CDR3 totals 14 residues. Between the trimmed V and J ends, which lost 4 bases and 1 base, there was a span of 10 bases. The germline V gene encodes CDR1 MNHEY and CDR2 SMNVEV (reference sequence). CDR3 in DNA: TGTGCCAGCAGTTCCAACCCCATCCAAGAGACCCAGTACTTC. Its protein is CASSSNPIQETQYF.

The chain is built from TRBV3-1 and TRBJ2-2, with unresolved D. Trimming cost V 5 bases and J 7 bases, with 8 bases left between them. The CDR3 is made up of 12 amino acids. Germline lookup yields CDR1 LGHDT and CDR2 YNNKEL (reference sequence). The CDR3 is CASSLDVGELFF. As DNA, the CDR3 is TGTGCCAGCAGCTTAGACGTCGGGGAGCTGTTTTTT.

The genes are TRBV4-1 and TRBJ2-7; the D gene is possibly TRBD2 (6 bases). V lost 0 bases, J lost 2 bases, and 11 bases lay in between. The germline CDR1 and CDR2 sequences are MGHRA and YSYEKL. This CDR3 region has 15 residues. CDR3 DNA: TGCGCCAGCAGCCAAGACAGGGAGGAACCCTACGAGCAGTACTTC. Its protein is CASSQDREEPYEQYF.

The chain has TRBV29-1 and TRBJ1-2, with D tentatively TRBD1 (6 bases). This CDR3 is 13 amino acids long. From germline, CDR1 is SQVTM and CDR2 ANQGSEA. Trimming stripped 6 bases from V and 1 base from J, with 12 bases between. In DNA, the CDR3 is TGCAGCGTAACCCGGACAGATAACTATGGCTACACCTTC. It is translated as CSVTRTDNYGYTF.

This clonotype was recorded only once. The V call is TRBV15, the J call TRBJ2-5; D is uncertain. CDR1 LNHNV and CDR2 YYDKDF come from the germline V gene (reference sequence). The V and J ends lost 1 base and 10 bases respectively, with 13 bases between them. This CDR3 has 13 residues. Here the CDR3 reads CATSRVVFGDQYF. CDR3 DNA sequence: TGTGCCACCAGCAGAGTTGTCTTCGGAGACCAGTACTTC.

The chain uses TRBV30 and TRBJ2-3; D not resolved. The CDR3 covers 12 residues. CDR1 GTSNPN and CDR2 SVGIG come from the germline V gene (reference sequence). V lost 4 bases to trimming and J lost 0 bases, with 5 bases between them. CDR3 bases: TGTGCCTGGATTTCTAGCACAGATACGCAGTATTTT. Protein: CAWISSTDTQYF. The full variable domain, in which reference TRBV30 and TRBJ2-3 provide the parts outside the CDR3, is SQTIHQWPATLVQPVGSPLSLECTVEGTSNPNLYWYRQAAGRGLQLLFYSVGIGQISSEVPQNLSASRPQDRQFILSSKKLLLSDSGFYLCAWISSTDTQYFGPGTRLTVL.

This clonotype was picked up one time. The chain has TRBV29-1 and TRBJ2-1; TRBD1 matches at 10 bases. The J segment lost 6 bases and the V segment lost 6 bases, leaving 2 bases of the junction unmatched. The CDR3 consists of 12 residues. Germline values: CDR1 SQVTM, CDR2 ANQGSEA. Here the CDR3 DNA reads TGCAGCGTGGGGACAGGGGTCAATGAGCAGTTCTTC. It translates to CSVGTGVNEQFF.

This rearrangement joins TRBV19 to TRBJ1-1, with D possibly being TRBD1 (6 bases). Germline V gene sequence: CDR1 LNHDA, CDR2 SQIVND (reference sequence). The CDR3 runs to 12 residues. V lost 8 bases and J lost 4, with 11 bases in between. In DNA form, the CDR3 reads TGTGCCAGTCAAGGGGGAGGCACTGAAGCTTTCTTT. Encoded protein: CASQGGGTEAFF.

In this sample, this clonotype turned up a few times. The V call is TRBV7-9, the J call TRBJ2-5, with 7 bases identical to TRBD1. CDR1 is SEHNR and CDR2 is FQNEAQ in the germline V gene (reference sequence). V lost 0 bases to trimming and J lost 0 bases; unmatched junction nucleotides: 1. This CDR3 spans 15 amino acids. In DNA form, the CDR3 reads TGTGCCAGCAGCTTAGCTGGACAGGACCAAGAGACCCAGTACTTC. Its translation: CASSLAGQDQETQYF. The full variable domain, completed using reference TRBV7-9 and TRBJ2-5, is DTGVSQNPRHKITKRGQNVTFRCDPISEHNRLYWYRQTLGQGPEFLTYFQNEAQLEKSRLLSDRFSAERPKGSFSTLEIQRTEQGDSAMYLCASSLAGQDQETQYFGPGTRLLVL.

The V gene is TRBV6-1, the J gene TRBJ2-4; possible D gene TRBD1, 5 bases. Deletions cut 5 bases from V and 0 bases from J, with 14 bases between. The CDR3 loop spans 16 amino acids. Germline V gives CDR1 MNHNS, CDR2 SASEGT. The CDR3 spells CASSKTTDLAKNIQYF. CDR3 bases: TGTGCCAGCAGTAAGACGACAGATCTAGCCAAAAACATTCAGTACTTC.

The V gene is TRBV6-5, the J gene TRBJ2-7; D is uncertain. V was trimmed by 0 bases and J by 2 bases, leaving 8 bases between them. The CDR3 is 14 amino acids. Germline V gene data show CDR1 as MNHEY and CDR2 as SVGAGI. This CDR3 reads CASSYSQAPYEQYF. CDR3 nucleotides: TGTGCCAGCAGTTACTCCCAGGCTCCCTACGAGCAGTACTTC.

CDR3 nucleotides: TGTGCCAGCAGGGGTATACAGACAGGGCCGTCCGAGCAGTACTTC. This codes for CASRGIQTGPSEQYF. The chain has TRBV7-8 and TRBJ2-7; TRBD1 matches at 7 bases. The V segment lost 6 bases and the J segment 6 bases; nucleotides outside the gene matches: 14. CDR3 size: 15 residues. Per germline, CDR1 SGHVS and CDR2 FQNEAQ.

The chain couples TRBV7-9 to TRBJ2-3, with 10 bases lining up with TRBD2. The V gene's germline CDR1 is SEHNR and CDR2 FQNEAQ (reference sequence). There are 15 residues in the CDR3. Trimming took 6 bases from V and 3 from J; bases not matched to a gene: 6. DNA of the CDR3: TGTGCCAGCAGATGGACTAGCGGATTAACAGATACGCAGTATTTT. Protein: CASRWTSGLTDTQYF.

The CDR3 DNA sequence: TGCGCCAGCAGCGTCCTCCAGCGGAGCACAGATACGCAGTATTTT. It encodes CASSVLQRSTDTQYF. This chain connects TRBV4-1 to TRBJ2-3, with D tentatively TRBD2 (5 bases). The germline V gene encodes CDR1 MGHRA and CDR2 YSYEKL. This CDR3 has 15 amino acids. V dropped 5 bases and J dropped 0 bases, with 12 bases sitting between them.